Sequencing of this TCR beta chain was carried out in a study of blood T cell repertoires in COVID-19. Study-wide context: T cells, B-cell-depleted T cells, or PBMCs provided the cDNA or gDNA that served as material.

The authors' processing: Reference gene primers were amplified, and this amplification served to estimate nucleated cell counts. The repertoire was sequenced with immunoSEQ multiplex PCR; TCRdb's copy has only in-frame clones and lacks some. For V, J and clone size, that table is used; D and trimming come from the DNA. In the table there are roughly 50,000 clones, around 90% of which are singletons. The germline V gene encodes CDR1 SGHRS and CDR2 YFSETQ. There are 15 residues in the CDR3. The V end lost 4 bases, the J end lost 7 bases, and 18 bases lay between the germline ends. The clonotype originates from a man between 45 and 60 years old with active COVID-19. The chain recombines TRBV5-1 with TRBJ1-5, with a weak D call TRBD1 (6 bases). The sample taken for sequencing was peripheral blood. Written as DNA, the CDR3 is TGCGCCAGCAGCCCGGAAACCGGGACACGACAGCCCCAGCATTTT. Amino acid sequence: CASSPETGTRQPQHF.